This T cell receptor (beta chain) was obtained from a study of pediatric ulcerative colitis. Points from the study as a whole: In rectum, acute severe colitis had expanded clones and less diversity. Repertoires came from total lymphocyte DNA, not specific subsets.

The blood sample was taken during the colonoscopy visit. Deletions cut 6 bases from V and 1 base from J, with 10 bases between. The CDR3 consists of 14 residues. The germline V gene encodes CDR1 MNHNS and CDR2 SASEGT. The survey-level immunoSEQ assay was used. Clones were sequenced by immunoSEQ multiplex PCR, and TCRdb holds only the in-frame ones, with some missing. The repertoire consists of about 60,000 clones, with about 87% occurring once and the leading ten covering around 1.4%. This clone appeared once. Its antigen is undetermined. The gene calls are TRBV6-1 and TRBJ2-4; no firm D call. This clonotype was sampled from a boy between 10 and 17 years old who was a control in a study of pediatric ulcerative colitis. The sample consisted of blood. CDR3 coding DNA: TGTGCCAGCAGCGTAACAAGCGCCAAAAACATTCAGTACTTC. This encodes CASSVTSAKNIQYF.